These T cell receptor beta chains were read from a single sample in a study of blood T cell repertoires in COVID-19. The protocol was immunoSEQ multiplex PCR, while the TCRdb copy is restricted to in-frame clones and leaves out a portion. The sample contains about 200,000 clones, around nine tenths of which appear only once. The material sequenced was peripheral blood. Source of these receptors: a man aged 50 to 59 with COVID-19, enrolled during active disease. Both conserved end residues are part of each CDR3. D genes are given only for firm matches. Only part of the rows carry a size: once, few, many, or a class if the clone is expanded.

clone_size: .; j_call: TRBJ2-7; d_call: TRBD1; v_call: TRBV18; cdr3_nt: TGTGCCAGCTCACCACGGGACAGGGTGTCTTCCTACGAGCAGTACTTC; cdr3_aa: CASSPRDRVSSYEQYF
clone_size: .; j_call: TRBJ2-2; d_call: .; v_call: TRBV7-3; cdr3_nt: TGTGCCAGCAGCTCCGACTCCTCCTCGAACACCGGGGAGCTGTTTTTT; cdr3_aa: CASSSDSSSNTGELFF
clone_size: .; j_call: TRBJ1-1; d_call: .; v_call: TRBV27; cdr3_nt: TGTGCCAGCAGTTTAGTTGGGAGGGGTAAAGCTTTCTTT; cdr3_aa: CASSLVGRGKAFF
clone_size: .; j_call: TRBJ1-2; d_call: .; v_call: TRBV27; cdr3_nt: TGTGCCAGCAGTCCCCTACTCCCCGCCGGGGGAAGGGGCTATGGCTACACCTTC; cdr3_aa: CASSPLLPAGGRGYGYTF
clone_size: .; j_call: TRBJ2-2; d_call: .; v_call: TRBV7-2; cdr3_nt: TGTGCCACACGCGGGGTTTTTGGCACCGGGGAGCTGTTTTTT; cdr3_aa: CATRGVFGTGELFF
clone_size: .; j_call: TRBJ2-1; d_call: TRBD1; v_call: TRBV7-9; cdr3_nt: TGTGCCAGCAGCTTAGCGGGACAGATGGGGCAGTTCTTC; cdr3_aa: CASSLAGQMGQFF
clone_size: .; j_call: TRBJ2-1; d_call: TRBD2; v_call: TRBV9; cdr3_nt: TGTGCCAGCAGCGTAGGACTAGCGGGAGCGGGTAATGAGCAGTTCTTC; cdr3_aa: CASSVGLAGAGNEQFF
clone_size: .; j_call: TRBJ1-4; d_call: TRBD1; v_call: TRBV10-3; cdr3_nt: TGTGCCATCCGGACAGGGACGGACGAAAAACTGTTTTTT; cdr3_aa: CAIRTGTDEKLFF
clone_size: .; j_call: TRBJ2-3; d_call: TRBD2; v_call: TRBV24-1; cdr3_nt: TGTGCCACCAGTGATACCGCTAGCGGGGGAATCTCAGATACGCAGTATTTT; cdr3_aa: CATSDTASGGISDTQYF
clone_size: .; j_call: TRBJ1-4; d_call: .; v_call: TRBV7-2; cdr3_nt: TGTGCCAGCAGCTTCGGGGGGATTAATGAAAAACTGTTTTTT; cdr3_aa: CASSFGGINEKLFF
clone_size: .; j_call: TRBJ1-6; d_call: TRBD1; v_call: TRBV7-2; cdr3_nt: TGTGCCAGCAGGGACGGACAGGGAGGTCCCCTCCACTTT; cdr3_aa: CASRDGQGGPLHF
clone_size: .; j_call: TRBJ1-2; d_call: TRBD1; v_call: TRBV2; cdr3_nt: TGTGCCAGCAGGGGTAGACAGGGAGACGGCTACACCTTC; cdr3_aa: CASRGRQGDGYTF
clone_size: .; j_call: TRBJ1-2; d_call: TRBD1; v_call: TRBV15; cdr3_nt: TGTGCCACCAGCAGAGATTTTGACAGGGGGAACGGCTACACCTTC; cdr3_aa: CATSRDFDRGNGYTF
clone_size: .; j_call: TRBJ2-1; d_call: TRBD2; v_call: TRBV29-1; cdr3_nt: TGCAGCGTTTTCGGGGGGACTAATCTAGCGGCAAATGAGCAGTTCTTC; cdr3_aa: CSVFGGTNLAANEQFF
clone_size: .; j_call: TRBJ2-7; d_call: TRBD1; v_call: TRBV5-4; cdr3_nt: TGTGCCAGCAGCGCCGGGACAGGGTTTTACGAGCAGTACTTC; cdr3_aa: CASSAGTGFYEQYF
clone_size: .; j_call: TRBJ2-5; d_call: .; v_call: TRBV9; cdr3_nt: TGTGCCAGCAGCGTAGGCCGAGGTATCCAAGAGACCCAGTACTTC; cdr3_aa: CASSVGRGIQETQYF
clone_size: .; j_call: TRBJ2-2; d_call: TRBD1; v_call: TRBV29-1; cdr3_nt: TGCAGCGTTGAAGATTGGACAGGGCGGACCGGGGAGCTGTTTTTT; cdr3_aa: CSVEDWTGRTGELFF
clone_size: .; j_call: TRBJ1-3; d_call: .; v_call: TRBV19; cdr3_nt: TGTGCCAGTAGTATAGATCGGAGCTCTGGAAACACCATATATTTT; cdr3_aa: CASSIDRSSGNTIYF
clone_size: .; j_call: TRBJ1-1; d_call: .; v_call: TRBV6-5; cdr3_nt: TGTGCCAGCACCCATAACACTGAAGCTTTCTTT; cdr3_aa: CASTHNTEAFF
clone_size: .; j_call: TRBJ2-1; d_call: .; v_call: TRBV6-6; cdr3_nt: TGTGCCAGCAGTGTAAAGGACAACCGCCCGTACAATGAGCAGTTCTTC; cdr3_aa: CASSVKDNRPYNEQFF
clone_size: .; j_call: TRBJ2-5; d_call: .; v_call: TRBV12-3/TRBV12-4; cdr3_nt: TGTGCCAGCAGTTTAGTCGGGACCCAGTACTTC; cdr3_aa: CASSLVGTQYF
clone_size: once; j_call: TRBJ1-5; d_call: TRBD1; v_call: TRBV11-2; cdr3_nt: TGTGCCAGCAGCCCGGGGACAGGGGCCAATCAGCCCCAGCATTTT; cdr3_aa: CASSPGTGANQPQHF
clone_size: .; j_call: TRBJ1-2; d_call: TRBD1; v_call: TRBV6-6; cdr3_nt: TGTGCCAGCAGTTCTAGGGGACAGGGGGATCATGGCTACACCTTC; cdr3_aa: CASSSRGQGDHGYTF
clone_size: once; j_call: TRBJ2-1; d_call: TRBD2; v_call: TRBV9; cdr3_nt: TGTGCCAGCAGCGTAGCTGGTAGCGGGAGTCCCCATGAGCAGTTCTTC; cdr3_aa: CASSVAGSGSPHEQFF
clone_size: .; j_call: TRBJ1-4; d_call: .; v_call: TRBV25-1; cdr3_nt: TGTGCCAGCAGTGAATTAGGGGGTAATGAAAAACTGTTTTTT; cdr3_aa: CASSELGGNEKLFF
clone_size: many; j_call: TRBJ1-1; d_call: .; v_call: TRBV7-9; cdr3_nt: TGTGCCAGCAGCTTCGGGACAAACACTGAAGCTTTCTTT; cdr3_aa: CASSFGTNTEAFF
clone_size: .; j_call: TRBJ1-5; d_call: .; v_call: TRBV19; cdr3_nt: TGTGCCAGTAGTATGTCAGGGATCCAGCCCCAGCATTTT; cdr3_aa: CASSMSGIQPQHF
clone_size: .; j_call: TRBJ2-2; d_call: .; v_call: TRBV14; cdr3_nt: TGTGCCAGCAGCCAATCCTCCAGTACCGGGGAGCTGTTTTTT; cdr3_aa: CASSQSSSTGELFF
clone_size: .; j_call: TRBJ2-1; d_call: .; v_call: TRBV7-6; cdr3_nt: TGTGCCAGCAGCTTAGTTGGAGGGGACGGGACCTACAATGAGCAGTTCTTC; cdr3_aa: CASSLVGGDGTYNEQFF
clone_size: .; j_call: TRBJ2-1; d_call: TRBD2; v_call: TRBV15; cdr3_nt: TGTGCCACCAGCACCGGGACTAGCATTCCTTCTGAGCAGTTCTTC; cdr3_aa: CATSTGTSIPSEQFF
clone_size: .; j_call: TRBJ2-7; d_call: TRBD1; v_call: TRBV12-3/TRBV12-4; cdr3_nt: TGTGCCACTTCGACAGGGCCCCCCTACGAGCAGTACTTC; cdr3_aa: CATSTGPPYEQYF
clone_size: .; j_call: TRBJ2-1; d_call: TRBD2; v_call: TRBV6-4; cdr3_nt: TGTGCCAGCAGTGACTCGGGACTAGCGGGGGGGCATGAGCAGTTCTTC; cdr3_aa: CASSDSGLAGGHEQFF
clone_size: .; j_call: TRBJ2-7; d_call: .; v_call: TRBV7-9; cdr3_nt: TGTGCCAGCAGCCAAGACAGCTACGAGCAGTACTTC; cdr3_aa: CASSQDSYEQYF
clone_size: .; j_call: TRBJ2-1; d_call: .; v_call: TRBV7-9; cdr3_nt: TGTGCCAGCAGCTTAAGTCAGGAGCAGTTCTTC; cdr3_aa: CASSLSQEQFF
clone_size: few; j_call: TRBJ1-5; d_call: TRBD1; v_call: TRBV2; cdr3_nt: TGTGCCAGCACCGAACAGGGGAGAACTCAGCCCCAGCATTTT; cdr3_aa: CASTEQGRTQPQHF
clone_size: .; j_call: TRBJ2-3; d_call: TRBD2; v_call: TRBV28; cdr3_nt: TGTGCCAGCAGTCTTACTAGCGGAAGCACAGATACGCAGTATTTT; cdr3_aa: CASSLTSGSTDTQYF
clone_size: .; j_call: TRBJ1-5; d_call: TRBD1; v_call: TRBV19; cdr3_nt: TGTGCCAGTAGTACGACAGGGGATCAGCCCCAGCATTTT; cdr3_aa: CASSTTGDQPQHF
clone_size: .; j_call: TRBJ2-3; d_call: .; v_call: TRBV7-3; cdr3_nt: TGTGCCAGCAGCTTCTATTCGGGGGATACGCAGTATTTT; cdr3_aa: CASSFYSGDTQYF
clone_size: .; j_call: TRBJ2-7; d_call: .; v_call: TRBV7-3; cdr3_nt: TGTGCCAGCAGCTTAACGGCAGGAAGCGAGCAGTACTTC; cdr3_aa: CASSLTAGSEQYF
clone_size: .; j_call: TRBJ2-1; d_call: TRBD1; v_call: TRBV19; cdr3_nt: TGTGCCAGTACGAATCTGGACAGGGGGCCCAGTGAGCAGTTCTTC; cdr3_aa: CASTNLDRGPSEQFF
clone_size: .; j_call: TRBJ2-2; d_call: .; v_call: TRBV7-2; cdr3_nt: TGTGCCAGCAGCCCGGAGGGGTTGAACACCGGGGAGCTGTTTTTT; cdr3_aa: CASSPEGLNTGELFF
clone_size: .; j_call: TRBJ2-7; d_call: .; v_call: TRBV15; cdr3_nt: TGTGCCACCAGAGGAGGGAGAGGCTACGAGCAGTACTTC; cdr3_aa: CATRGGRGYEQYF
clone_size: .; j_call: TRBJ1-3; d_call: .; v_call: TRBV18; cdr3_nt: TGTGCCAGCTCACCGGGAGACTCTTCCTCTGGAAACACCATATATTTT; cdr3_aa: CASSPGDSSSGNTIYF
clone_size: few; j_call: TRBJ1-2; d_call: TRBD1; v_call: TRBV27; cdr3_nt: TGTGCCAGCAGGGACAGGTACTATGGCTACACCTTC; cdr3_aa: CASRDRYYGYTF
clone_size: .; j_call: TRBJ2-3; d_call: .; v_call: TRBV7-3; cdr3_nt: TGTGCCAGCAGCTTGTACCTAGAGAGCACAGATACGCAGTATTTT; cdr3_aa: CASSLYLESTDTQYF
clone_size: .; j_call: TRBJ2-7; d_call: .; v_call: TRBV6-2/TRBV6-3; cdr3_nt: TGTGCCAGCAGTTACCCTTTGGCCTCTCCCAGTCCTGAGCAGTACTTC; cdr3_aa: CASSYPLASPSPEQYF
clone_size: .; j_call: TRBJ1-1; d_call: .; v_call: TRBV12-3/TRBV12-4; cdr3_nt: TGTGCCAGCAGTTTACTCAGGGACACTGAAGCTTTCTTT; cdr3_aa: CASSLLRDTEAFF
clone_size: .; j_call: TRBJ2-3; d_call: .; v_call: TRBV4-1; cdr3_nt: TGCGCCAGCAGCCAAGGTATACTAGACACAGATACGCAGTATTTT; cdr3_aa: CASSQGILDTDTQYF
clone_size: few; j_call: TRBJ2-1; d_call: TRBD2; v_call: TRBV10-2; cdr3_nt: TGCGCCAGCAGTTCACCTCGGACTAGCGGTGTCAATGAGCAGTTCTTC; cdr3_aa: CASSSPRTSGVNEQFF
clone_size: .; j_call: TRBJ2-2; d_call: TRBD2; v_call: TRBV28; cdr3_nt: TGTGCCAGCAGTTCGGGACTAGCGGGGGGGCCCGGGGAGCTGTTTTTT; cdr3_aa: CASSSGLAGGPGELFF
clone_size: .; j_call: TRBJ2-1; d_call: TRBD2; v_call: TRBV27; cdr3_nt: TGTGCCAGCAGGCGACTAGCGGAATCTCACAATGAGCAGTTCTTC; cdr3_aa: CASRRLAESHNEQFF
clone_size: .; j_call: TRBJ1-2; d_call: TRBD1; v_call: TRBV18; cdr3_nt: TGTGCCAGCTCACTCGCCGGGGACAGGGACCACACCTTC; cdr3_aa: CASSLAGDRDHTF
clone_size: .; j_call: TRBJ1-1; d_call: .; v_call: TRBV19; cdr3_nt: TGTGCCAGTTCCTGGCAGAACACTGAAGCTTTCTTT; cdr3_aa: CASSWQNTEAFF